The source of this T cell receptor beta chain is a study of cytotoxic CD8 clonotypes in ibrutinib-treated CLL. With regard to this clone: What it binds is not known.

Study results and limitations: At progression, clonality fell back toward baseline after rising at ibrutinib response. At baseline, clonality was higher than in age-matched healthy donors and correlated with CD8+ counts. Treatment saw public clonotypes, which were uncommon, either contract or stay stable.

CDR3 size: 16 residues. V shed 5 bases, J shed 1 base, and the junction held 9 bases outside the gene matches. Germline V gene lookup returns CDR1 SGHAT and CDR2 FQNNGV. Using immunoSEQ multiplex PCR, the repertoire was profiled, and TCRdb retains in-frame clones only, with some absent. The repertoire has tens of thousands of clones, roughly 76% of them found once; the top ten carry roughly 13%. The TCR beta libraries used around 2.2 micrograms of genomic DNA that came from cryopreserved PBMCs. The clonotype originates from a human donor with chronic lymphocytic leukemia. The chain couples TRBV11-2 to TRBJ2-3, with 7 bases lining up with TRBD1. Sequenced here: PBMCs, sampled after 12 months of ibrutinib treatment. DNA for the CDR3: TGTGCCAGCAGCGCCCCACAGGGGTGGGGCACAGATACGCAGTATTTT. It yields the protein CASSAPQGWGTDTQYF.